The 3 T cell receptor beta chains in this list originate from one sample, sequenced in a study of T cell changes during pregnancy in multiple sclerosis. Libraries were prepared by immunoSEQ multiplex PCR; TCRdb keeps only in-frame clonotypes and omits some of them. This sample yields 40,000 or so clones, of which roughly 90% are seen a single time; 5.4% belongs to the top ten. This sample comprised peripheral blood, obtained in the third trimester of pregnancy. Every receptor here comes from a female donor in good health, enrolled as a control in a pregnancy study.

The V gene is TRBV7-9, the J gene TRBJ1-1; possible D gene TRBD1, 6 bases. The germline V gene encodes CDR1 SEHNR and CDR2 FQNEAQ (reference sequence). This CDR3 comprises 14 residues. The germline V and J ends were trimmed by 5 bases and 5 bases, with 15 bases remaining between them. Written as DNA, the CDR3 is TGTGCCAGCAGCGGACCCGACAGGCGGACTGAAGCTTTCTTT. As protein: CASSGPDRRTEAFF.

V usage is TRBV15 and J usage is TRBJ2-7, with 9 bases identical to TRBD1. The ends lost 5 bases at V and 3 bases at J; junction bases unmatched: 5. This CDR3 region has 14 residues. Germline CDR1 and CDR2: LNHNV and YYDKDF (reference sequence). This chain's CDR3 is CATSPGTGIYEQYF. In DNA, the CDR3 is TGTGCCACCAGCCCCGGGACAGGGATCTACGAGCAGTACTTC.

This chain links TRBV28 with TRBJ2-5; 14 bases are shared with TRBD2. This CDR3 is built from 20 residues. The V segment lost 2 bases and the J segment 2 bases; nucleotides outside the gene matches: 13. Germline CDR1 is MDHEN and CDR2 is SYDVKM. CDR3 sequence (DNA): TGTGCCAGCAGTTTACCCCCTAGACTAGCGGGGGGGCCGGGGCAAGAGACCCAGTACTTC. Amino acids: CASSLPPRLAGGPGQETQYF. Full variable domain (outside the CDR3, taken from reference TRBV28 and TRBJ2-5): DVKVTQSSRYLVKRTGEKVFLECVQDMDHENMFWYRQDPGLGLRLIYFSYDVKMKEKGDIPEGYSVSREKKERFSLILESASTNQTSMYLCASSLPPRLAGGPGQETQYFGPGTRLLVL.